The 17 T cell receptor beta chains listed next were all sequenced from one sample in a study of CD8+ T cells in alopecia areata. Reverse transcribed after extraction, RNA yielded cDNA as the sequencing template. The protocol was immunoSEQ multiplex PCR, while the TCRdb copy is restricted to in-frame clones and leaves out a portion. This sample has hundreds of thousands of clones, with roughly 57% found just once. The starting material was CD4+ T cells sorted from blood, obtained at week 0. These TCRs come from a human donor with alopecia areata.

The chain uses TRBV6-5 and TRBJ2-7; 8 nucleotides line up with TRBD1. Per germline, CDR1 MNHEY and CDR2 SVGAGI. The CDR3 runs 15 residues. With 6 bases clipped from V and 3 bases from J, the junction kept 10 bases outside the gene matches. The CDR3, as DNA: TGTGCCAGCAGACCGGGCGGGACAGGACACTACGAGCAGTACTTC. Encoded protein: CASRPGGTGHYEQYF.

To note about this clone: Additional DNA sequences in this sample encode the identical CDR3. The chain has TRBV9 and TRBJ2-7; a possible D gene is TRBD1 (6 bases). V dropped 2 bases and J dropped 1 base, with 13 bases sitting between them. CDR3 length: 15 amino acids. Germline CDR1 is SGDLS and CDR2 is YYNGEE. The CDR3 sequence: CASSVQGTSSYEQYF. The DNA for the CDR3 is TGTGCCAGCAGCGTTCAGGGGACCTCATCCTACGAGCAGTACTTC.

The chain employs TRBV30 and TRBJ1-3; D remains ambiguous. The CDR3 sequence is 17 residues long. Germline V gene sequence: CDR1 GTSNPN, CDR2 SVGIG (reference sequence). Trimming cost V 0 bases and J 1 base, with 16 bases left between them. CDR3 in DNA: TGTGCCTGGAGTGTAATCGAGCTCGGCAAATCTGGAAACACCATATATTTT. This encodes CAWSVIELGKSGNTIYF.

This clone came up once. V is TRBV5-5 and J is TRBJ2-7; tentative D call: TRBD1 (5 bases). The CDR3 sequence is 14 residues long. Trimming pared 0 bases from V and 1 base from J, leaving 8 bases between. Germline CDR1 reads SGHKS; CDR2 reads YYEKEE (reference sequence). CDR3 sequence: CASSLAPGSYEQYF. CDR3 sequence (DNA): TGTGCCAGCAGCTTGGCCCCAGGGTCCTACGAGCAGTACTTC.

The V gene is TRBV6-5, the J gene TRBJ2-5; D perhaps matches TRBD2 (5 bases). The CDR3 covers 15 residues. With 2 bases removed from V and 5 bases from J, the gap between germline ends came to 15 bases. Germline V gives CDR1 MNHEY, CDR2 SVGAGI. CDR3 amino acids: CASSYLRRGEETQYF. The CDR3 DNA sequence: TGTGCCAGCAGTTACCTTCGACGGGGTGAGGAGACCCAGTACTTC.

The chain joins TRBV29-1 to TRBJ1-1; perhaps TRBD1 as D (5 bases). The germline gives CDR1 SQVTM, CDR2 ANQGSEA. Deletions cut 6 bases from V and 1 base from J, with 9 bases between. This CDR3 has 12 amino acids. CDR3 DNA: TGCAGCGTGGACGACAGGAACACTGAAGCTTTCTTT. As protein: CSVDDRNTEAFF. The whole variable domain, filled in from reference TRBV29-1 and TRBJ1-1, reads SAVISQKPSRDICQRGTSLTIQCQVDSQVTMMFWYRQQPGQSLTLIATANQGSEATYESGFVIDKFPISRPNLTFSTLTVSNMSPEDSSIYLCSVDDRNTEAFFGQGTRLTVV.

This clone was detected only once. This chain links TRBV4-1 with TRBJ2-3, with 8 bases fitting TRBD2. Germline V gene data show CDR1 as MGHRA and CDR2 as YSYEKL. The CDR3 runs to 15 residues. Unmatched junction bases numbered 6, after V lost 1 base and J lost 6 bases. DNA of the CDR3: TGCGCCAGCAGCCAAGCCGGGACTAGACATGATACGCAGTATTTT. The encoded protein is CASSQAGTRHDTQYF.

The chain couples TRBV29-1 to TRBJ2-7; TRBD2 matches at 16 bases. After removal of 7 bases from V and 7 bases from J, the junction contained 16 bases not matched to a gene. Germline V gene data show CDR1 as SQVTM and CDR2 as ANQGSEA. The CDR3 is made up of 17 amino acids. The CDR3 sequence: CSAGTSGRALISGEQYF. The CDR3 DNA sequence: TGCAGCGCAGGGACTAGCGGGAGGGCCCTCATCTCGGGAGAGCAGTACTTC.

Turning to this clone: The same CDR3 arises from other DNA sequences in this sample as well. The chain uses TRBV7-2 and TRBJ2-3; D remains ambiguous. Looked up from germline, CDR1 is SGHTA and CDR2 is FQGNSA. The germline V and J ends were trimmed by 1 base and 3 bases, with 8 bases remaining between them. The CDR3 runs 14 residues. CDR3 in DNA: TGTGCCAGCAGCTTAGGTTGGGGAACAGATACGCAGTATTTT. Its translation: CASSLGWGTDTQYF.

This clone was seen a few times. This chain uses TRBV7-2 with TRBJ2-7, with D possibly matching TRBD1 (5 bases). The CDR3 is made up of 12 amino acids. CDR1 is SGHTA, CDR2 FQGNSA, per germline. Trimming stripped 5 bases from V and 3 bases from J, with 8 bases between. The CDR3 loop reads CASSVTVYEQYF. The CDR3 DNA is TGTGCCAGCAGCGTGACAGTCTACGAGCAGTACTTC.

This rearrangement joins TRBV2 to TRBJ1-2; D is possibly TRBD1 (6 bases). The CDR3 spans 11 residues. Germline assignment: CDR1 SNHLY and CDR2 FYNNEI. V lost 6 bases, J lost 6 bases, and 8 bases lay in between. The CDR3 here is CASSPGDGYTF. The CDR3, as DNA: TGTGCCAGCAGCCCAGGGGATGGCTACACCTTC.

The V call is TRBV5-1, the J call TRBJ2-7, with D possibly TRBD2 on 5 matching bases. Germline V gives CDR1 SGHRS, CDR2 YFSETQ. Trimming removed 0 bases from V and 3 bases from J, with 13 bases in between. This CDR3 is built from 15 residues. The CDR3 spells CASSLARGRDYEQYF. CDR3 in DNA: TGCGCCAGCAGCTTGGCTCGGGGAAGGGACTACGAGCAGTACTTC.

This clone has more than one count but fewer than ten. This chain joins TRBV27 and TRBJ1-6, with D unclear. Germline V gene sequence: CDR1 MNHEY, CDR2 SMNVEV (reference sequence). CDR3 length: 13 amino acids. V dropped 2 bases and J dropped 9 bases, with 8 bases sitting between them. Here the CDR3 reads CASSLMGISPLHF. The CDR3 bases are TGTGCCAGCAGTTTAATGGGGATTTCACCCCTCCACTTT.

The chain employs TRBV29-1 and TRBJ1-2; D uncertain. The CDR3 has 12 amino acids. Germline assignment: CDR1 SQVTM and CDR2 ANQGSEA. Trimming shortened V by 5 bases and J by 4 bases, and 11 bases separated the two germline ends. As DNA, the CDR3 is TGCAGCGTTACCCTACGAGGCTATGGCTACACCTTC. It specifies CSVTLRGYGYTF.

Comment on this clone: At the DNA level, this CDR3 is encoded by other sequences in the same sample as well. V gene TRBV6-5 combines with J gene TRBJ1-5, with a possible D match to TRBD1 (5 bases). This CDR3 comprises 15 residues. Germline lookup yields CDR1 MNHEY and CDR2 SVGAGI. Deletions cut 6 bases from V and 1 base from J, with 13 bases between. CDR3 sequence: CASSSGTGSNQPQHF. CDR3 sequence (DNA): TGTGCCAGCAGCTCCGGGACGGGCAGCAATCAGCCCCAGCATTTT.

The chain joins TRBV4-2 to TRBJ2-3; 13 bases fit TRBD2. This CDR3 comprises 17 residues. V lost 4 bases to trimming and J lost 0 bases; unmatched junction nucleotides: 4. Looked up from germline, CDR1 is LGHNA and CDR2 is YNFKEQ. CDR3 DNA: TGTGCCAGCAGCCCCCGGACTAGCGGGGGTAGCACAGATACGCAGTATTTT. It specifies CASSPRTSGGSTDTQYF.

This clone has only one observation. The chain combines TRBV30 with TRBJ1-2, with 12 positions matching TRBD1. Per germline, CDR1 GTSNPN and CDR2 SVGIG (reference sequence). The CDR3 sequence is 13 residues long. V gave up 6 bases and J gave up 7 bases; unmatched junction bases: 6. The DNA for the CDR3 is TGTGCCTGTAGGGACAGGGGGCTTAGTGGCTACACCTTC. Protein sequence: CACRDRGLSGYTF.